The following is a T cell receptor beta chain sequence with its context. The table lists this clone with many counts. There is no known antigen for this receptor. Base qualities are not recorded, but no much larger clone differs from it by a single base. This record belongs to a study of T cells in localized non-small cell lung cancer (dated by TCRdb to the early 2020s). In the study overall: Comparing tumors with uninvolved tumor-adjacent lungs, the study looked at the T cell repertoires of roughly 250 patients with early-stage NSCLC. All 230 or so NSCLC patients in the cohort were treatment-naive and had localized lung tumors that were resected. Of the NSCLC patients, 120 to 150 were male and roughly 100 were female, and the mean age was about 69 years.

Broader findings and caveats from the paper: Of the top 100 tumor clones, a median of roughly 60 were detected in paired uninvolved adjacent lung; approximately 28 were also among that lung's top 100. Uninvolved tumor-adjacent lung showed the highest T cell clonality, higher than tumor, which suggests more focused antigenic responses in the uninvolved tumor-adjacent lung. Because of the exploratory design, TCR variables were selected using unadjusted p-values without false-discovery rate correction. Longer overall survival was associated with higher T cell density in blood, whereas shorter survival was associated with higher clonality in adjacent lung. Multi-region tumor sequencing was not performed, so intratumor heterogeneity could not be excluded.

At diagnosis, tumor, uninvolved tumor-adjacent lung and peripheral blood were collected and then preserved as a mix of FFPE and fresh-frozen material. For TCR repertoire profiling, blood samples were analyzed as peripheral blood mononuclear cells. The immunoSEQ Assay was used to sequence TCR beta CDR3 regions from DNA. Per the original workflow: T cell density was computed as TCR beta template counts normalized to usable DNA estimated by amplifying housekeeping genes. Richness was estimated with the preseqR package, extrapolating to 400,000 templates for PBMC samples and 120,000 templates for tissue samples. Clonality was taken to be one minus Pielou's evenness. Tissue-enriched TCRs were identified by differential abundance testing using productive amino-acid clonotypes, minimum total count 5 and alpha 0.1. Repertoire overlap between compartments was quantified with the Jaccard Index and Morisita Overlap Index. GLIPH clustered TCR beta CDR3s with public tetramer-defined viral CDR3s; viral motifs required at least three viral sequences plus V-gene enrichment. The table comes from immuneACCESS by way of TCRdb, which keeps in-frame sequences with V and J called. Part of the clones is missing from these tables; in studies checked, under half for an unresolved V gene and the rest for unknown reasons. That table furnishes V, J and clone size, whereas the DNA furnished D and trimming. The sample profile shows tens of thousands of clones; about 83% of them were found once. The top ten clones comprise 20% of the sample.

The CDR3 holds 16 amino acids from the cysteine to the phenylalanine. The kept DNA is CDR3 alone, 48 bases in frame from the first base. Compared with germline, V lacks 1 base and J lacks 5 bases; bases without a gene match: 5. According to the germline V gene, CDR1 reads LGHNA and CDR2 reads YNFKEQ. The chain employs TRBV4-2 and TRBJ2-2; 9 bases in the junction line up with TRBD1. The TCR was taken from a female donor over 55 with stage II squamous cell lung carcinoma. The sample consisted of peripheral blood, taken before any cancer treatment. The encoded CDR3 is CASSQVLGTGTGELFF. The DNA sequence is given as TGTGCCAGCAGCCAAGTCCTCGGGACAGGGACCGGGGAGCTGTTTTTT.